Listed below are T cell receptor beta chains from one sample, sequenced in a study of blood T cell repertoires in COVID-19. Libraries were prepared by immunoSEQ multiplex PCR; TCRdb keeps only in-frame clonotypes and omits some of them. The data show tens of thousands of clones, 89% seen once. Sequencing input: peripheral blood. These receptors all come from a man in his sixties with active COVID-19. The CDR3 runs from the conserved cysteine through the conserved F or W. Fields, in order: J gene, D gene, V gene, clone size, CDR3 protein, CDR3 DNA. A D gene is named only where the DNA matches it firmly. Expanded clones get a size class; other rows say once, few or many, or leave the size out.

TRBJ2-5 | NA | TRBV9 | NA | CASSDDKTGETQYF | TGTGCCAGCAGCGACGACAAGACGGGGGAGACCCAGTACTTC
TRBJ2-7 | TRBD2 | TRBV4-3 | once | CASSHIAGGSYEQYF | TGCGCCAGCAGCCACATAGCGGGAGGATCCTACGAGCAGTACTTC
TRBJ1-2 | NA | TRBV2 | NA | CASSETGEDGYTF | TGTGCCAGCAGTGAGACAGGAGAGGATGGCTACACCTTC
TRBJ1-5 | TRBD1 | TRBV27 | once | CASSSGGQGAPQPQHF | TGTGCCAGCAGTTCAGGCGGACAGGGGGCCCCTCAGCCCCAGCATTTT
TRBJ2-7 | NA | TRBV28 | NA | CASSLSPLTGSRHEQYF | TGTGCCAGCAGTTTATCGCCACTCACAGGGTCCAGGCACGAGCAGTACTTC
TRBJ2-7 | TRBD2 | TRBV15 | few | CATSRDPLAGVGGYEQYF | TGTGCCACCAGCAGAGATCCACTAGCGGGAGTGGGTGGCTACGAGCAGTACTTC
TRBJ1-6 | NA | TRBV5-1 | NA | CASSLDRPNSPLHF | TGCGCCAGCAGCTTGGACAGGCCTAATTCACCCCTCCACTTT
TRBJ1-2 | TRBD1 | TRBV3-1/TRBV3-2 | NA | CASSHPQSRDSNYGYTF | TGTGCCAGCAGCCACCCCCAGAGCAGGGACAGTAACTATGGCTACACCTTC
TRBJ2-1 | TRBD2 | TRBV7-3 | NA | CASSPAGTSGGNNEQFF | TGTGCCAGCAGCCCCGCCGGGACTAGCGGGGGGAACAATGAGCAGTTCTTC
TRBJ2-1 | TRBD2 | TRBV6-2/TRBV6-3 | NA | CASSYSGLAGYNEQFF | TGTGCCAGCAGTTACTCGGGACTAGCGGGCTACAATGAGCAGTTCTTC
TRBJ2-2 | TRBD2 | TRBV15 | once | CATSRGTRNTGELFF | TGTGCCACCAGCAGAGGGACTAGGAACACCGGGGAGCTGTTTTTT
TRBJ1-5 | TRBD1 | TRBV5-3 | NA | CARMPAADRNSNQPQHF | TGTGCCAGAATGCCCGCTGCGGACAGGAATAGCAATCAGCCCCAGCATTTT
TRBJ1-1 | NA | TRBV28 | NA | CASSLSQNLYTEAFF | TGTGCCAGCAGTTTATCCCAAAACTTGTACACTGAAGCTTTCTTT
TRBJ2-1 | NA | TRBV6-5 | NA | CASSRRTPSYNEQFF | TGTGCCAGCAGCCGCCGGACTCCCTCCTACAATGAGCAGTTCTTC
TRBJ2-7 | TRBD2 | TRBV7-2 | NA | CASSFSGTSYEQYF | TGTGCCAGCAGCTTTAGCGGGACTTCATACGAGCAGTACTTC
TRBJ2-7 | NA | TRBV6-5 | NA | CARHYLPCRQYF | TGTGCCAGGCACTACCTGCCTTGTCGGCAGTACTTC
TRBJ2-3 | NA | TRBV9 | NA | CASCRETADTQYF | TGTGCCAGTTGCCGGGAGACCGCAGATACGCAGTATTTT
TRBJ1-2 | NA | TRBV5-5 | NA | CASSLAEGTTYGYTF | TGTGCCAGCAGCTTGGCCGAAGGGACAACCTATGGCTACACCTTC
TRBJ2-6 | TRBD2 | TRBV3-1/TRBV3-2 | NA | CASKNGGAGANVLTF | TGTGCCAGCAAAAACGGGGGGGCTGGGGCCAACGTCCTGACTTTC
TRBJ1-2 | TRBD1 | TRBV28 | NA | CAGGTGGAFPYGYTF | TGTGCCGGGGGGACAGGGGGCGCGTTCCCCTATGGCTACACCTTC
TRBJ1-4 | NA | TRBV6-2/TRBV6-3 | few | CASSSPFPRQHEKLFF | TGTGCCAGCAGTTCCCCGTTTCCGCGACAGCATGAAAAACTGTTTTTT
TRBJ2-7 | TRBD1 | TRBV2 | NA | CASSEWMRRAGGRVSYEQYF | TGTGCCAGCAGTGAATGGATGAGGCGGGCAGGGGGTCGTGTTAGCTACGAGCAGTACTTC
TRBJ2-3 | TRBD2 | TRBV2 | NA | CASTVGFGRGGTDTQYF | TGTGCCAGCACGGTGGGCTTCGGGCGGGGGGGCACAGATACGCAGTATTTT
TRBJ1-4 | NA | TRBV9 | NA | CASSVGWGANEKLFF | TGTGCCAGCAGCGTAGGATGGGGCGCTAATGAAAAACTGTTTTTT
TRBJ2-1 | NA | TRBV19 | few | CASSIAPYSRNEQFF | TGTGCCAGTAGTATAGCCCCCTATTCTAGGAATGAGCAGTTCTTC
TRBJ2-3 | TRBD2 | TRBV7-3 | NA | CASSWGLSEDTQYF | TGTGCCAGCAGCTGGGGACTAAGTGAGGATACGCAGTATTTT
TRBJ1-2 | TRBD1 | TRBV28 | NA | CASSPPTGIYGYTF | TGTGCCAGCAGTCCTCCGACAGGGATCTATGGCTACACCTTC
TRBJ2-3 | TRBD2 | TRBV4-3 | NA | CASSQAGLAGPTDTQYF | TGCGCCAGCAGCCAAGCCGGACTAGCGGGGCCCACAGATACGCAGTATTTT
TRBJ2-2 | NA | TRBV7-3 | NA | CASSLSPNTGELFF | TGTGCCAGCAGCCTCAGTCCGAACACCGGGGAGCTGTTTTTT
TRBJ2-7 | TRBD2 | TRBV19 | NA | CASSWGSGNDEQYF | TGTGCCAGTAGTTGGGGTAGCGGGAACGACGAGCAGTACTTC
TRBJ2-7 | TRBD1 | TRBV11-2 | once | CASSFPRQGPLSGEQYF | TGTGCCAGCAGCTTCCCTCGACAGGGCCCTCTGTCTGGGGAGCAGTACTTC
TRBJ2-1 | TRBD2 | TRBV27 | NA | CASSRIVTSEFYNEQFF | TGTGCCAGCAGTCGAATCGTCACTAGCGAATTCTACAATGAGCAGTTCTTC
TRBJ2-1 | NA | TRBV10-3 | NA | CAISQGGRGNEQFF | TGTGCCATCAGCCAGGGGGGCAGGGGCAATGAGCAGTTCTTC
TRBJ2-7 | TRBD1 | TRBV3-1/TRBV3-2 | NA | CASSPPPGTGRYEQYF | TGTGCCAGCAGCCCCCCCCCGGGGACAGGGCGTTACGAGCAGTACTTC
TRBJ1-2 | TRBD1 | TRBV5-6 | NA | CASSPETGAANYGYTF | TGTGCCAGCAGCCCCGAGACAGGGGCGGCTAACTATGGCTACACCTTC
TRBJ1-5 | NA | TRBV21-1 | NA | CASSKARGQGRNQPQHF | TGTGCCAGCAGCAAGGCGAGGGGGCAGGGGCGGAATCAGCCCCAGCATTTT
TRBJ2-2 | TRBD1 | TRBV3-1/TRBV3-2 | NA | CASSRDRTTWGELFF | TGTGCCAGCAGCCGGGACAGGACTACGTGGGGGGAGCTGTTTTTT
TRBJ2-1 | TRBD2 | TRBV6-5 | once | CASSTSGTYNEQFF | TGTGCCAGCAGTACTAGCGGAACCTACAATGAGCAGTTCTTC
TRBJ2-5 | NA | TRBV18 | NA | CASSQVTQETQYF | TGTGCCAGCTCCCAGGTGACCCAAGAGACCCAGTACTTC
TRBJ1-1 | NA | TRBV29-1 | NA | CSVDLTVNTEAFF | TGCAGCGTTGACCTGACTGTGAACACTGAAGCTTTCTTT
TRBJ1-5 | NA | TRBV7-2 | NA | CASSQQGDQPQHF | TGTGCCAGCAGCCAACAGGGTGATCAGCCCCAGCATTTT
TRBJ2-2 | TRBD2 | TRBV11-2 | NA | CASSLEGAGGNGELFF | TGTGCCAGCAGCTTAGAGGGAGCGGGAGGGAACGGGGAGCTGTTTTTT
TRBJ1-2 | NA | TRBV4-1 | NA | CASSLLLRVDGYTF | TGCGCCAGCAGCCTGCTTCTGAGGGTCGATGGCTACACCTTC
TRBJ2-1 | TRBD2 | TRBV3-1/TRBV3-2 | NA | CASTDRREEDNEQFF | TGTGCCAGCACCGACAGGCGGGAGGAGGACAATGAGCAGTTCTTC
TRBJ2-1 | NA | TRBV9 | NA | CASSVGLARSYNEQFF | TGTGCCAGCAGCGTAGGGTTAGCGCGATCCTACAATGAGCAGTTCTTC
TRBJ1-1 | TRBD1 | TRBV2 | NA | CASGPGQGAQKAFF | TGTGCCAGCGGGCCGGGACAGGGGGCGCAGAAAGCTTTCTTT
TRBJ2-1 | TRBD2 | TRBV5-1 | NA | CASSLNSGRANEQFF | TGCGCCAGCAGCTTGAATAGCGGGAGGGCAAATGAGCAGTTCTTC
TRBJ2-1 | TRBD2 | TRBV7-3 | once | CASSGGGRARNEQFF | TGTGCCAGCAGTGGGGGCGGGAGGGCCCGCAATGAGCAGTTCTTC
TRBJ1-4 | NA | TRBV30 | NA | CAWSWEGKLFF | TGTGCCTGGAGTTGGGAGGGAAAACTGTTTTTT
TRBJ2-7 | TRBD2 | TRBV28 | NA | CATQTSGSSYEQYF | TGTGCCACCCAGACTAGCGGGAGCTCCTACGAGCAGTACTTC
TRBJ1-2 | TRBD1 | TRBV19 | NA | CASSNRGPGYTF | TGTGCCAGTAGTAACAGGGGGCCCGGCTACACCTTC
TRBJ1-5 | NA | TRBV6-1 | NA | CASSEGAGGTGNQPQHF | TGTGCCAGCAGTGAAGGGGCCGGTGGGACTGGCAATCAGCCCCAGCATTTT
TRBJ2-7 | NA | TRBV6-5 | NA | CASSQTERYEQYF | TGTGCCAGCAGTCAGACAGAACGCTACGAGCAGTACTTC
TRBJ2-7 | TRBD1 | TRBV11-2 | NA | CASSLDSGTGLRYEQYF | TGTGCCAGCAGCTTAGATTCTGGGACAGGGCTTCGGTACGAGCAGTACTTC